The 7 T cell receptor beta chains below were found in one sample sequenced in a study of T cells after yellow fever vaccination. TCRdb passed the 5' RACE reads through MiXCR, listing each CDR3 protein once. The table lists 610,000 or so distinct CDR3 sequences, over 9% of them singletons. The source material was PBMCs, sampled on the day of the yellow fever booster vaccination. Receptor source: a young man who received the YFV17D yellow fever vaccine.

This sequence joins TRBV5-1 and TRBJ2-3; TRBD2 might be the D (5 bases). Germline lookup yields CDR1 SGHRS and CDR2 YFSETQ. The germline V and J ends were trimmed by 0 bases and 6 bases, with 14 bases remaining between them. The CDR3 consists of 15 residues. The CDR3 here is CASSLGSSPMDTQYF. The CDR3 DNA is TGCGCCAGCAGCTTGGGTTCTAGCCCAATGGATACGCAGTATTTT.

The genes are TRBV5-5 and TRBJ2-2, with 9 nucleotides matching TRBD2. The CDR3 consists of 15 residues. With 4 bases clipped from V and 7 bases from J, the junction kept 8 bases outside the gene matches. Per the germline V gene, CDR1 is SGHKS and CDR2 is YYEKEE (reference sequence). Here the CDR3 DNA reads TGTGCCAGCAGCCCTGCGGGAGGGAGAATCGGGGAGCTGTTTTTT. This codes for CASSPAGGRIGELFF.

The chain recombines TRBV2 with TRBJ2-3; 9 bases agree with TRBD2. The CDR3 is made up of 17 amino acids. Germline V lookup: CDR1 SNHLY, CDR2 FYNNEI. Losses at the gene ends were 2 bases for V and 4 bases for J; bases not matched to a gene: 10. The CDR3 sequence: CASSEWETSGGADTQYF. For the CDR3, the DNA is TGTGCCAGCAGTGAATGGGAGACTAGCGGAGGGGCAGATACGCAGTATTTT. The entire variable domain, with the rest obtained from reference TRBV2 and TRBJ2-3, is as follows: EPEVTQTPSHQVTQMGQEVILRCVPISNHLYFYWYRQILGQKVEFLVSFYNNEISEKSEIFDDQFSVERPDGSNFTLKIRSTKLEDSAMYFCASSEWETSGGADTQYFGPGTRLTVL.

This clonotype was seen only a few times. The J gene is TRBJ2-6, the V gene TRBV6-2 or TRBV6-3; D could derive from TRBD1 or TRBD2 (5 bases each). The CDR3 totals 16 residues. The germline V gene encodes CDR1 MNHEY and CDR2 SVGEGT. The ends were cut back, 6 bases at V and 1 base at J, with 13 bases in the middle. CDR3 bases: TGTGCCAGCAGCCCCTCGGGGCTTTCTGGGGCCAACGTCCTGACTTTC. It translates to CASSPSGLSGANVLTF.

This clonotype was found once. The chain carries TRBV3-1 and TRBJ1-1; D remains unclear. Trimming pared 6 bases from V and 5 bases from J, leaving 16 bases between. Per the germline V gene, CDR1 is LGHDT and CDR2 is YNNKEL (reference sequence). The CDR3 spans 14 residues. CDR3 DNA sequence: TGTGCCAGCAGACAGACGGATAGTGAGACTGAAGCTTTCTTT. It encodes CASRQTDSETEAFF.

J is TRBJ2-1 and V is TRBV7-6, with D perhaps assigned TRBD1 or TRBD2 (6 bases each). The CDR3 spans 14 residues. V was trimmed by 4 bases and J by 7 bases, leaving 14 bases between them. The V gene's germline CDR1 is SGHVS and CDR2 FNYEAQ. Here the CDR3 DNA reads TGTGCCAGCAGCTCGGGGGCCCGTGGGAATGAGCAGTTCTTC. This codes for CASSSGARGNEQFF.

This chain uses TRBV6-2 or TRBV6-3 with TRBJ2-5; possibly TRBD1 or TRBD2 for D (5 bases each). Trimming stripped 6 bases from V and 5 bases from J, with 13 bases between. The CDR3 runs to 13 residues. The germline gives CDR1 MNHEY, CDR2 SVGEGT. The CDR3 loop reads CASSPWDGETQYF. CDR3 nucleotides: TGTGCCAGCAGCCCTTGGGACGGGGAGACCCAGTACTTC.